Listed here is a single TCR beta chain. Its target is not known. V was shortened by 4 bases and J by 7 bases, with 16 bases between the two germline ends. This CDR3 has 14 residues. Germline assignment: CDR1 SGHRS and CDR2 YFSETQ. The data originate from a study of identical twins. Overall study findings and caveats: Models underestimated TCR alpha sharing (out-of-frame) in monozygotic twins. Zero-insertion findings could be partly confounded by invariant cells (MAIT and iNKT cells).

The authors used template switching to add a universal primer site and gave cDNA unique molecular identifiers. TCRdb recomputed calls from the 5' RACE reads with MiXCR, one row per CDR3 protein. This table has 1.5 million to 2 million distinct CDR3 sequences, less than 40% appearing once. V usage is TRBV5-1 and J usage is TRBJ2-3, with D tentatively TRBD2 (6 bases). The sequenced sample was cord blood. This clonotype was obtained from a newborn girl in good health. The DNA for the CDR3 is TGCGCCAGCAGCGTCGGGGGACCGTCGAATACGCAGTATTTT. Protein sequence: CASSVGGPSNTQYF. The complete variable domain, with remaining parts taken from reference TRBV5-1 and TRBJ2-3, reads KAGVTQTPRYLIKTRGQQVTLSCSPISGHRSVSWYQQTPGQGLQFLFEYFSETQRNKGNFPGRFSGRQFSNSRSEMNVSTLELGDSALYLCASSVGGPSNTQYFGPGTRLTVL.